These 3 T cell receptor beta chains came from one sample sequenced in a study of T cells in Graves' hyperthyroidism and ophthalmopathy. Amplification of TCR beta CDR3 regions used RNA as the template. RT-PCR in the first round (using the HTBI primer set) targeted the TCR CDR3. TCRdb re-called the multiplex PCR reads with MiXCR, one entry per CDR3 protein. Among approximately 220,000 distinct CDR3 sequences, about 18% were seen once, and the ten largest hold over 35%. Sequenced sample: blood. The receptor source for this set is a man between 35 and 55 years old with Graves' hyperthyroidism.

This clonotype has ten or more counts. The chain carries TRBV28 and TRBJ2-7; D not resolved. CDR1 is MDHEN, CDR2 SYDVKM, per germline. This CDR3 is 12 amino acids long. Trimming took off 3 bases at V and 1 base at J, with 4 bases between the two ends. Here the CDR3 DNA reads TGTGCCAGCAGTTTCCCTTCCTACGAGCAGTACTTC. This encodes CASSFPSYEQYF.

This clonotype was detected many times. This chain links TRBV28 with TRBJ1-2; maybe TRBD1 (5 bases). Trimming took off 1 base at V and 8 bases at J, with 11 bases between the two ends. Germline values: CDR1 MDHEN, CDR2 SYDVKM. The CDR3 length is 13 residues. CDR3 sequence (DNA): TGTGCCAGCAGTTTATTTTCAGGGTACGGCTACACCTTC. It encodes CASSLFSGYGYTF.

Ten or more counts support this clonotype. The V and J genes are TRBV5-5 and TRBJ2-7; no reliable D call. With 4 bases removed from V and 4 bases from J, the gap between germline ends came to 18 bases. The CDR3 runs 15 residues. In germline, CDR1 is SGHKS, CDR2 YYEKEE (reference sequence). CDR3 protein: CASSGTGSPGYEQYF. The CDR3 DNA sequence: TGTGCCAGCAGCGGAACCGGCTCCCCGGGTTACGAGCAGTACTTC.